This TCR beta chain was retrieved from a study of metastatic and nonmetastatic thyroid tumors. Study in general: Peripheral blood and tumor or nodule samples from malignant and benign thyroid patients were compared. Study-level points and caveats: Reports indicated that malignant thyroid tumors showed significantly higher TCR beta diversity than benign nodules did, in blood and tumor.

CDR3 size: 18 residues. The trim removed 2 bases at V and 4 bases at J, leaving 13 bases unmatched. CDR1 is LNHDA, CDR2 SQIVND, per germline (reference sequence). This clone was detected many times. The antigen is undetermined. How the authors handled the data: Between-group CDR3 differences, defined by clinicopathological status, yielded a distant-metastasis classifier for papillary thyroid cancer. MiXCR reprocessed the PCR reads for TCRdb. It is TCRdb's table, rather than the study itself, that gives the V and J calls and clone size. The sample has about 40,000 clones; over 15% are singletons. Patients were all untreated before their thyroid surgery.

J is TRBJ2-3 and V is TRBV19; TRBD2 matches 9 bases. This sequence originates from a female donor with papillary thyroid cancer or a benign thyroid nodule (not recorded which). Some clones in this sample may be carry-over from other donors' samples. Sequenced: tumor tissue. The CDR3 sequence: CASSISSGAGGRADTQYF. CDR3 DNA: TGTGCCAGTAGTATAAGTTCGGGAGCGGGAGGCCGCGCAGATACGCAGTATTTT.